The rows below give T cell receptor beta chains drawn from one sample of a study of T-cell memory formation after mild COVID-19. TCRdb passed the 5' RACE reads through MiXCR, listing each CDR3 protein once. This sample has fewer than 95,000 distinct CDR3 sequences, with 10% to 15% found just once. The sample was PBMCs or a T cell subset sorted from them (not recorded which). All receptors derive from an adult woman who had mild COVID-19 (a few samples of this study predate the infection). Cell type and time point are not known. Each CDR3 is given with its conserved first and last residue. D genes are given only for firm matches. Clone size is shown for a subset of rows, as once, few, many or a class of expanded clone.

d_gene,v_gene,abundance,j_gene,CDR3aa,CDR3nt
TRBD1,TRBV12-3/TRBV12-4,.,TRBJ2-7,CASSDRGPYEQYF,TGTGCCAGCAGTGACAGGGGGCCGTACGAGCAGTACTTC
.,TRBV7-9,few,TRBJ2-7,CASIKPGPSYEQYF,TGTGCCAGCATCAAACCCGGGCCCTCCTACGAGCAGTACTTC
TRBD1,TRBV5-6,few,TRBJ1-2,CASSLTPPGQGPYGYTF,TGTGCCAGCAGCCTCACCCCACCCGGACAGGGTCCCTATGGCTACACCTTC
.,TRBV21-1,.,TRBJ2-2,CASSKLKGLNTGELFF,TGTGCCAGCAGCAAACTCAAGGGGTTGAACACCGGGGAGCTGTTTTTT
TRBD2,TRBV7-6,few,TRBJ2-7,CASSAGGIDEQYF,TGTGCCAGCAGCGCGGGGGGAATAGACGAGCAGTACTTC
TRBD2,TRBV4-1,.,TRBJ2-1,CASSDALAGYNEQFF,TGCGCCAGCAGCGATGCACTAGCGGGCTACAATGAGCAGTTCTTC
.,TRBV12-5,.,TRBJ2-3,CASGLSESHTDTQYF,TGTGCTAGTGGTTTATCTGAGTCCCACACAGATACGCAGTATTTT
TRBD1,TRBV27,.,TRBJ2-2,CASSLQGARGELFF,TGTGCCAGCAGTTTACAGGGGGCGAGGGGGGAGCTGTTTTTT
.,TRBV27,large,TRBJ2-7,CASSWAGPTYEQYF,TGTGCCAGCAGTTGGGCAGGGCCCACCTACGAGCAGTACTTC
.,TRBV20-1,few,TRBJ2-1,CSASQSRVYTYNEQFF,TGCAGTGCTAGCCAATCCAGGGTATACACCTACAATGAGCAGTTCTTC
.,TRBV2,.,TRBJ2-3,CASSEGANPSTDTQYF,TGTGCCAGCAGTGAGGGGGCTAACCCTAGCACAGATACGCAGTATTTT
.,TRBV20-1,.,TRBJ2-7,CSAHPPTVSYEQYF,TGCAGTGCTCACCCCCCGACAGTCTCCTACGAGCAGTACTTC
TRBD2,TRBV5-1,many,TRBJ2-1,CASSLVSGGASYNEQFF,TGCGCCAGCAGCTTGGTTAGCGGGGGGGCGTCCTACAATGAGCAGTTCTTC
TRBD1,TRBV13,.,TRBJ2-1,CASSLGLTGLEQFF,TGTGCCAGCAGCTTAGGACTGACAGGGCTTGAGCAGTTCTTC
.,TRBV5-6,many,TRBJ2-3,CASSLFLEVGTDTQYF,TGTGCCAGCAGCTTGTTCCTTGAGGTTGGAACAGATACGCAGTATTTT
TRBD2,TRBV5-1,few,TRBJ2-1,CASTKGGTNEQFF,TGCGCCAGCACCAAGGGAGGGACCAATGAGCAGTTCTTC
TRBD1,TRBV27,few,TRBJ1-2,CASRRRQGYGYTF,TGTGCCAGCAGGCGAAGACAGGGTTATGGCTACACCTTC
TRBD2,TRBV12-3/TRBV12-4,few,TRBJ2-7,CASSLPSGGGYEQYF,TGTGCCAGCAGTCTCCCCAGCGGGGGCGGCTACGAGCAGTACTTC
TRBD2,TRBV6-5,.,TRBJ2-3,CASSLTVAGGPVTQYF,TGTGCCAGCAGTCTGACCGTGGCGGGAGGGCCGGTTACGCAGTATTTT
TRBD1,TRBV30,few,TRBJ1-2,CAWSETGGLDDYTF,TGTGCCTGGAGTGAGACAGGGGGGTTGGATGACTACACCTTC
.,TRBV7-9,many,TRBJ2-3,CASSIRFGSRVDTQYF,TGTGCCAGCAGCATTCGCTTCGGGTCCCGGGTGGATACGCAGTATTTT
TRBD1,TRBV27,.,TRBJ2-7,CASTLPQGEYYEQYF,TGTGCCAGCACCCTCCCTCAGGGGGAGTACTACGAGCAGTACTTC
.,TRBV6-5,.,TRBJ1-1,CASRGGTEAFF,TGTGCCAGCAGAGGGGGGACTGAAGCTTTCTTT
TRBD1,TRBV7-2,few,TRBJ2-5,CASSPGTVAWETQYF,TGTGCCAGCAGCCCCGGGACAGTTGCATGGGAGACCCAGTACTTC
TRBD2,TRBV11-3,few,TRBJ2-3,CASSPPLAGAVDTQYF,TGTGCCAGCAGCCCCCCCCTAGCGGGAGCTGTAGATACGCAGTATTTT
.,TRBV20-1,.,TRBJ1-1,CRALTDTEAFF,TGCAGGGCCTTAACGGACACTGAAGCTTTCTTT
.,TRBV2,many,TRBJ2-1,CASSPTVQSSYNEQFF,TGTGCCAGCAGCCCAACAGTCCAGAGCTCCTACAATGAGCAGTTCTTC
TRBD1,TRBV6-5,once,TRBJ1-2,CASSYRGQGRYGYTF,TGTGCCAGCAGTTACCGGGGACAGGGTCGGTATGGCTACACCTTC
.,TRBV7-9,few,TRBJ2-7,CASSSSSAYEQYF,TGTGCCAGCAGCTCTTCATCAGCCTACGAGCAGTACTTC
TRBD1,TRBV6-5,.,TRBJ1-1,CASSLSPLLDRDDTEAFF,TGTGCCAGCAGCCTAAGCCCCCTTCTCGACAGGGACGACACTGAAGCTTTCTTT
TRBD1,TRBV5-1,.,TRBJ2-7,CASSESQGVVYEQYF,TGCGCCAGCAGCGAGAGCCAGGGGGTGGTATACGAGCAGTACTTC
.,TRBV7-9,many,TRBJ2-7,CASSAVSQGFYEQYF,TGTGCCAGCAGCGCTGTCTCCCAGGGGTTCTACGAGCAGTACTTC
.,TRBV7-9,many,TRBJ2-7,CASSFGLEQYF,TGTGCCAGCAGCTTCGGGTTGGAGCAGTACTTC
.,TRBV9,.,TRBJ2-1,CASSLAPSAEQFF,TGTGCCAGCAGCCTTGCCCCCTCCGCTGAGCAGTTCTTC
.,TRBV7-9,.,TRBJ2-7,CASSLIPDYEQYF,TGTGCCAGCAGCTTAATTCCCGACTACGAGCAGTACTTC
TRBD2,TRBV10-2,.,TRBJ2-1,CASSESGLAVLNEQFF,TGCGCCAGCAGTGAGTCGGGACTAGCGGTTCTCAATGAGCAGTTCTTC
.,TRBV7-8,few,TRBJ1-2,CASSLDGTGNGYTF,TGTGCCAGCAGCTTAGATGGAACTGGGAATGGCTACACCTTC
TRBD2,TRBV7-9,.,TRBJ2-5,CASDSYGTSGSETQYF,TGTGCCAGCGACTCTTATGGGACTAGCGGGAGTGAGACCCAGTACTTC
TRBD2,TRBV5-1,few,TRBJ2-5,CASSLELQGGETQYF,TGCGCCAGCAGCTTGGAACTCCAGGGAGGGGAGACCCAGTACTTC
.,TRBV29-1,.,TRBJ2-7,CSVEGDNEQYF,TGCAGCGTTGAGGGGGACAACGAGCAGTACTTC
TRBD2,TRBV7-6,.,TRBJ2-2,CASSLVTSGGTGELFF,TGTGCCAGCAGCTTAGTGACTAGCGGGGGCACCGGGGAGCTGTTTTTT
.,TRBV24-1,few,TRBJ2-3,CATSDRRIGTQYF,TGTGCCACCAGTGACCGCCGAATCGGTACGCAGTATTTT
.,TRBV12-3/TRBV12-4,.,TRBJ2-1,CASSFGDFAANEQFF,TGTGCCAGCAGTTTTGGAGACTTCGCAGCAAATGAGCAGTTCTTC